This entry concerns a single TCR beta chain. The data are from a study of blood T cell repertoires in COVID-19. The wider study: From the United States, Italy and Spain came samples of acute and convalescent COVID-19.

TCRdb's copy holds only in-frame clones and misses some; the assay was immunoSEQ multiplex PCR. The sample includes roughly 380,000 clones, over 75% of them seen just once. Per the germline V gene, CDR1 is SQVTM and CDR2 is ANQGSEA. With 7 bases removed from V and 1 base from J, the gap between germline ends came to 10 bases. The CDR3 is 12 amino acids. Donors were grouped by their self-reported clinical history. Recovered status applied to Cohort 3 donors who had two consecutive negative PCRs. It also applied to those with clearance or with symptom resolution. The sequence derives from a man aged 25-45 years who had recovered from COVID-19. The V call is TRBV29-1, the J call TRBJ1-1, with a weak D call TRBD1 (6 bases). Sequencing used PBMCs or T cells enriched from blood (not recorded which). CDR3 amino acids: CSAWTENTEAFF. CDR3 DNA: TGCAGCGCATGGACAGAGAACACTGAAGCTTTCTTT.